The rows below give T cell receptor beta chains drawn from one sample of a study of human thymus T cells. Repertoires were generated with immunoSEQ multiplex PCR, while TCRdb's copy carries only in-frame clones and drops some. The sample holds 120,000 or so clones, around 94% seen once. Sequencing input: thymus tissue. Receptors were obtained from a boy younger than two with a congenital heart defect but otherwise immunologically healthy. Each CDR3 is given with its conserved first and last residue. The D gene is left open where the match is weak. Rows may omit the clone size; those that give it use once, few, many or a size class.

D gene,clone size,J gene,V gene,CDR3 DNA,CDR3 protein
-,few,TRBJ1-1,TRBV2,TGTGCCAGCAGTAAGGGAACGAACACTGAAGCTTTCTTT,CASSKGTNTEAFF
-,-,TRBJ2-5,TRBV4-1,TGCGCCAGCAGCCAGTCGCGGGGCCAAGAGACCCAGTACTTC,CASSQSRGQETQYF
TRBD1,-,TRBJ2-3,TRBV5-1,TGCGCCAGCAGACTTTCGGGACAGGGCCTAACAGATACGCAGTGTTTT,CASRLSGQGLTDTQCF
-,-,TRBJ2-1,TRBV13,TGTGCCAGCAGCTCCGTGAGCTGGGGTTCCACCTACAATGAGCAGTTCTTC,CASSSVSWGSTYNEQFF
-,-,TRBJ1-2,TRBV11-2,TGTGCCAGCAGCTTCCAAGCCCCGGGGCCCTATGGCTACACCTTC,CASSFQAPGPYGYTF
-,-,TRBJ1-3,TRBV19,TGTGCCAGTAAAGACGAATCTGGAAACACCATATATTTT,CASKDESGNTIYF
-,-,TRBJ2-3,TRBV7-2,TGTGCCAGCAGTCACGGGGCTACGCAGTATTTT,CASSHGATQYF
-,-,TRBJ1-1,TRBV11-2,TGTGCCACCCGGTCCAGGGGGAACACTGAAGCTTTCTTT,CATRSRGNTEAFF
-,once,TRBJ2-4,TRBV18,TGTGCCAGCTCACCGCCAGACGGGCCCTTAGCCAAAAACATTCAGTACTTC,CASSPPDGPLAKNIQYF
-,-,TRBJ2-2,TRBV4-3,TGCGCCAGCAGCCAAGGCACCGGGGAGCTGTTTTTT,CASSQGTGELFF
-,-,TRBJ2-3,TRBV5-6,TGTGCCAGCACTGACCCCCCACATACGCAGTATTTT,CASTDPPHTQYF
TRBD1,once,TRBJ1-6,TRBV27,TGTGCCAGCAGTTGGGGACAGGGGAGCTCCTATAATTCACCCCTCCACTTT,CASSWGQGSSYNSPLHF
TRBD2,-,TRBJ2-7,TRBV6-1,TGTGCCAGCATTGACGGACTAGAGGGCTCCTACGAGCAGTACTTC,CASIDGLEGSYEQYF
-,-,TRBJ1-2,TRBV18,TGTGCCAGCTCACTAAAGGGGGACGGCCTGTACACCTTC,CASSLKGDGLYTF
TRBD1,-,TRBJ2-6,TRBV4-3,TGCGCCAGCAGCCGAGGGACAGATCGCCACTCTGGGGCCAACGTCCTGACTTTC,CASSRGTDRHSGANVLTF
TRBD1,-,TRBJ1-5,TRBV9,TGTGCCAGCAGCGTAGGACAGGGTCAGCCCCAGCATTTT,CASSVGQGQPQHF
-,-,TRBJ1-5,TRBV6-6,TGTGCCAGCAGTTACTCAGTCGGTTGGAGCAATCAGCCCCAGCATTTT,CASSYSVGWSNQPQHF
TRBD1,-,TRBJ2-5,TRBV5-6,TGTGCCAGCAGCTTCGGTCCGGGACAGAGGGAGACCCAGTACTTC,CASSFGPGQRETQYF
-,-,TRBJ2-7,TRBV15,TGTGCCACCGGCAGGACTCAAACCTACGAGCAGTACTTC,CATGRTQTYEQYF
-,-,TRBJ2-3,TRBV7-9,TGTGCCAGCAGCTGTTACAGGGTCCCCGCAGATACGCAGTATTTT,CASSCYRVPADTQYF
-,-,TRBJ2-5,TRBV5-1,TGCGCCAGCAGCTTGCACGGTCGGGCCCCAAGTAGGCGGCCAGTAGAGACCCAGTACTTC,CASSLHGRAPSRRPVETQYF
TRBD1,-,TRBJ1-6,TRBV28,TGTGCCAGCAGACCTTACACAGGGGGGACTTCACCCCTCCACTTT,CASRPYTGGTSPLHF
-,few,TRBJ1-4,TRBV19,TGTGCCAGTAAGGCCCAGGGGTCTAATGAAAAACTGTTTTTT,CASKAQGSNEKLFF
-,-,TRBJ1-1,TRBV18,TGTGCCAGCTCAGTAAAGCTCGGGGGTGAAGCTTTCTTT,CASSVKLGGEAFF
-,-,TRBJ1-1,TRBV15,TGTGCCACCAGCAGCCCCCGGCTGAACACTGAAGCTTTCTTT,CATSSPRLNTEAFF
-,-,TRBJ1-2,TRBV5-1,TGCGCCAGCAGCTTGTCAGGGGTCTATGGCTACACCTTC,CASSLSGVYGYTF
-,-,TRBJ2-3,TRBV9,TGTGCCAGCACCCGGGGGGCTAGCCGCACAGATACGCAGTATTTT,CASTRGASRTDTQYF
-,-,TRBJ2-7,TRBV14,TGTGCCAGCACCAACCTTGAGAGTTGTAGGTACGAGCAGTACTTC,CASTNLESCRYEQYF
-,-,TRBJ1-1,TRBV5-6,TGTGCCAGCAGCTTTGGCGGGGCTTTCTTT,CASSFGGAFF